This is a list of T cell receptor beta chains from one sample in a study of shared clonotypes between healthy human individuals. The repertoire was sequenced with immunoSEQ multiplex PCR; TCRdb's copy has only in-frame clones and lacks some. The sample includes around 2.1 million clones, about 92% of them seen just once. Sequencing was carried out using naive CD8+ T cells from PBMCs. These receptor sequences come from a man between 18 and 29 years old in good health. Some clones in this sample may be carry-over from other donors' samples. Each CDR3 is given without its conserved first and last residue. Fields, in order: J gene, V gene, CDR3 protein.

j_gene: TRBJ1-2
v_gene: TRBV27
CDR3aa: ASSLLGGLTANYGYT

j_gene: TRBJ2-3
v_gene: TRBV7-9
CDR3aa: ASSGSKGDGTDTQY

j_gene: TRBJ2-1
v_gene: TRBV7-7
CDR3aa: ASSLDLGNEQF

j_gene: TRBJ2-2
v_gene: TRBV5-8
CDR3aa: ASSFGVGELF

j_gene: TRBJ2-7
v_gene: TRBV20-1
CDR3aa: SATSTYEQY

j_gene: TRBJ1-3
v_gene: TRBV5-1
CDR3aa: ASSLARATGNTIY

j_gene: TRBJ2-4
v_gene: TRBV28
CDR3aa: ASSQWTVLAKNIQY

j_gene: TRBJ2-1
v_gene: TRBV7-3
CDR3aa: ASSLMAGSSSYNEQF

j_gene: TRBJ2-2
v_gene: TRBV29-1
CDR3aa: SVVGLAGYGGELF

j_gene: TRBJ2-7
v_gene: TRBV7-9
CDR3aa: ASSLGQGLYYEQY

j_gene: TRBJ2-5
v_gene: TRBV6-5
CDR3aa: ASSYSQGGKETQY

j_gene: TRBJ1-1
v_gene: TRBV4-2
CDR3aa: ASSQVLLYTEAF

j_gene: TRBJ2-1
v_gene: TRBV27
CDR3aa: ASSPLKVSSYNEQF

j_gene: TRBJ2-3
v_gene: TRBV2
CDR3aa: ARGTSPVTSSTDTQY

j_gene: TRBJ2-7
v_gene: TRBV27
CDR3aa: ASGPGQTYEQY

j_gene: TRBJ2-1
v_gene: TRBV11-2
CDR3aa: ASRGTGGPNEQF

j_gene: TRBJ1-2
v_gene: TRBV27
CDR3aa: ASSFAGAGGYT

j_gene: TRBJ2-2
v_gene: TRBV21-1
CDR3aa: ASSQKELVVNTGELF

j_gene: TRBJ2-5
v_gene: TRBV7-6
CDR3aa: ASSLNRQETQY

j_gene: TRBJ2-3
v_gene: TRBV2
CDR3aa: ASRGGGDTQY

j_gene: TRBJ2-1
v_gene: TRBV30
CDR3aa: ASGGAVIYNEQF

j_gene: TRBJ2-7
v_gene: TRBV5-6
CDR3aa: ASSPDRGMSYEQY

j_gene: TRBJ1-1
v_gene: TRBV11-2
CDR3aa: ASSPQGRDTEAF

j_gene: TRBJ2-1
v_gene: TRBV4-1
CDR3aa: ASSQSRGNEQF

j_gene: TRBJ2-1
v_gene: TRBV27
CDR3aa: ASSTTGTAYNEQF

j_gene: TRBJ2-3
v_gene: TRBV18
CDR3aa: ASSLTRTGAEDTQY

j_gene: TRBJ1-1
v_gene: TRBV7-9
CDR3aa: ASSAQWVRDWRNTEAF

j_gene: TRBJ2-7
v_gene: TRBV18
CDR3aa: ASSPQGLVPYEQY

j_gene: TRBJ2-1
v_gene: TRBV27
CDR3aa: ASSEREGSYNEQF

j_gene: TRBJ1-2
v_gene: TRBV7-8
CDR3aa: ASSLAPGRGNGYT

j_gene: TRBJ1-2
v_gene: TRBV5-1
CDR3aa: ASSLGPDSYT

j_gene: TRBJ2-3
v_gene: TRBV6-5
CDR3aa: ASRYRGDTQY

j_gene: TRBJ2-3
v_gene: TRBV27
CDR3aa: ASSAHRDRGPDTQY

j_gene: TRBJ1-4
v_gene: TRBV4-1
CDR3aa: ASSQGGKTGLSEKLF

j_gene: TRBJ1-1
v_gene: TRBV5-1
CDR3aa: ASSLGGLEAF

j_gene: TRBJ2-2
v_gene: TRBV4-1
CDR3aa: ASSHDAGTITGELF

j_gene: TRBJ1-6
v_gene: TRBV11-2
CDR3aa: ASSLARRNNSPLH

j_gene: TRBJ2-7
v_gene: TRBV11-2
CDR3aa: ASSLTSGTYEQY

j_gene: TRBJ2-7
v_gene: TRBV7-9
CDR3aa: ASSNRREGGASGNEQY

j_gene: TRBJ2-1
v_gene: TRBV10-1
CDR3aa: ASSESETASEQF

j_gene: TRBJ2-7
v_gene: TRBV19
CDR3aa: ATQEGTGEQY

j_gene: TRBJ1-1
v_gene: TRBV12-5
CDR3aa: ASGFSGDTEAF

j_gene: TRBJ1-3
v_gene: TRBV6-5
CDR3aa: ASRPGRAGGNTIY

j_gene: TRBJ1-2
v_gene: TRBV9
CDR3aa: ASSVGSLNYGYT

j_gene: TRBJ2-1
v_gene: TRBV7-9
CDR3aa: ASSLATFGSKYNEQF

j_gene: TRBJ2-3
v_gene: TRBV14
CDR3aa: ASSQDLRDTDTQY

j_gene: TRBJ1-2
v_gene: TRBV27
CDR3aa: ASSLRFRPAGQVNYGYT

j_gene: TRBJ2-5
v_gene: TRBV5-4
CDR3aa: ASSLDPAGTGTSGTQY

j_gene: TRBJ2-5
v_gene: TRBV28
CDR3aa: ASSPGVGRWAWETQY

j_gene: TRBJ2-3
v_gene: TRBV27
CDR3aa: ASSPTGLDTQY

j_gene: TRBJ2-1
v_gene: TRBV27
CDR3aa: ASSLSGGRSYNEQF

j_gene: TRBJ1-1
v_gene: TRBV7-9
CDR3aa: ASSWASNTEAF

j_gene: TRBJ2-6
v_gene: TRBV2
CDR3aa: ASSDRGYSGANVLT

j_gene: TRBJ2-2
v_gene: TRBV10-3
CDR3aa: AISVTGTENTGELF

j_gene: TRBJ2-5
v_gene: TRBV28
CDR3aa: ASSFRLAGVETQY